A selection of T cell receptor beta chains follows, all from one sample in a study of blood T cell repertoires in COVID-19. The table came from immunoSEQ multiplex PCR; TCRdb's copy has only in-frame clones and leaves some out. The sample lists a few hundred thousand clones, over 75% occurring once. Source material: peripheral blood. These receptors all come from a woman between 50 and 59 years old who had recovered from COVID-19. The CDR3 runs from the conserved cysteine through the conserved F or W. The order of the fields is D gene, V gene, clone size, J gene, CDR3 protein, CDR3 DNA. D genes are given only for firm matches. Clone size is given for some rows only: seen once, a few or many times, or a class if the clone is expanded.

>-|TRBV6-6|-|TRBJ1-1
CASSYAEMNTEAFF
TGTGCCAGCAGTTACGCGGAGATGAACACTGAAGCTTTCTTT
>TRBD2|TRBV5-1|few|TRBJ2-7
CASSLAGAPPGFLAGGSYEQYF
TGCGCCAGCAGCTTGGCCGGGGCCCCCCCGGGGTTTCTAGCGGGAGGAAGTTACGAGCAGTACTTC
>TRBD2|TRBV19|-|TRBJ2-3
CASSQASGPSTDTQYF
TGTGCCAGTAGTCAGGCTAGCGGGCCTAGCACAGATACGCAGTATTTT
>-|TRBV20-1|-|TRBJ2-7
CSASDLGPYEQYF
TGCAGTGCTAGTGATCTGGGCCCCTACGAGCAGTACTTC
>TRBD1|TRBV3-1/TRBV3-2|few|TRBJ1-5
CASSPPRGRSNQPQHF
TGTGCCAGCAGCCCCCCAAGGGGGCGAAGCAATCAGCCCCAGCATTTT
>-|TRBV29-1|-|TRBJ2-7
CSVVVQPDYEQYF
TGCAGCGTTGTAGTACAGCCAGACTACGAGCAGTACTTC
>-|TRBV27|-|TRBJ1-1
CASSPIPQGNTEAFF
TGTGCCAGCAGTCCAATTCCTCAGGGTAACACTGAAGCTTTCTTT
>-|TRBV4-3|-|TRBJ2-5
CASSQDWRGGQETQYF
TGCGCCAGCAGCCAAGATTGGAGGGGGGGCCAAGAGACCCAGTACTTC
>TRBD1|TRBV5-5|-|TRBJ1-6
CASSLGTENSPLHF
TGTGCCAGCAGCTTAGGGACAGAGAATTCACCCCTCCACTTT
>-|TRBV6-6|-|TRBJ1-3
CASRGGIISGNTIYF
TGTGCCAGCAGAGGAGGGATCATCTCTGGAAACACCATATATTTT
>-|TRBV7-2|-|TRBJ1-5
CASSFSSGNQPQHF
TGTGCCAGCAGCTTCTCCTCGGGCAATCAGCCCCAGCATTTT
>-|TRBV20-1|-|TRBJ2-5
CSASNLLVEETQYF
TGCAGTGCTAGTAATTTGCTAGTAGAAGAGACCCAGTACTTC
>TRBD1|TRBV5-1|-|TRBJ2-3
CASSSYDRGPFNYRDTQYF
TGCGCCAGCAGCTCGTACGACAGGGGGCCCTTCAATTATCGAGATACGCAGTATTTT
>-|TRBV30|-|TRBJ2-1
CAWVDRGYNEQFF
TGTGCCTGGGTAGACCGCGGCTACAATGAGCAGTTCTTC
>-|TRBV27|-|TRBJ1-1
CASSLSGGGTEAFF
TGTGCCAGCAGTTTATCCGGGGGGGGCACTGAAGCTTTCTTT
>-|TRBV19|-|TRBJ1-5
CASSILQGWPQHF
TGTGCCAGTAGTATACTACAGGGTTGGCCCCAGCATTTT
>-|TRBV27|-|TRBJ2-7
CASSLGGEQYF
TGTGCCAGCAGTCTAGGTGGGGAGCAGTACTTC
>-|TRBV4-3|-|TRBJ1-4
CASSSTGGTTNEKLFF
TGCGCCAGCAGCTCCACCGGGGGGACAACTAATGAAAAACTGTTTTTT
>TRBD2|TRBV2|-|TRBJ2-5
CASRVGLAEQETQYF
TGTGCCAGCAGGGTAGGACTAGCGGAACAAGAGACCCAGTACTTC
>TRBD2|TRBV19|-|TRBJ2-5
CASSIPLAGEETQYF
TGTGCCAGTAGTATACCACTAGCGGGAGAAGAGACCCAGTACTTC
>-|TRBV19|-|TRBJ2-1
CASSLADSYNEQFF
TGTGCCAGTAGTTTGGCGGACTCCTACAATGAGCAGTTCTTC
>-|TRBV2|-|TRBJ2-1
CASSEEVGLASPNEQFF
TGTGCCAGCAGTGAAGAGGTCGGGCTAGCTTCCCCCAATGAGCAGTTCTTC